This TCR beta chain was documented in a study of graft-versus-host responses after intestinal transplantation. Points from the study as a whole: Individuals who had graft-donor T cell macrochimerism had allografts that showed high graft-versus-host to host-versus-graft clonal ratios. Analysis identified GvH clones in recipient marrow, with some appearing first in ileum or blood.

As concerns this clone: Its antigen remains unidentified.

The CDR3 length is 14 residues. Germline V gene data show CDR1 as MNHNS and CDR2 as SASEGT. Trimming took 8 bases from V and 6 from J, leaving 16 bases between them. Generated by immunoSEQ multiplex PCR, the TCRdb table keeps only in-frame clones and is missing some. The sample includes over 100,000 clones, just over 90% of them seen just once. The chain links TRBV6-1 to TRBJ2-2; D gene uncertain. The clonotype originates from a human donor who was the organ donor for an intestinal transplant. This material consisted of unstimulated CD4+ T cells sorted from spleen or lymph node cells, taken before transplant. The chain's CDR3 is CASHRRVSPGELFF. The CDR3 DNA reads TGTGCCAGCCATCGTAGGGTTTCGCCCGGGGAGCTGTTTTTT.